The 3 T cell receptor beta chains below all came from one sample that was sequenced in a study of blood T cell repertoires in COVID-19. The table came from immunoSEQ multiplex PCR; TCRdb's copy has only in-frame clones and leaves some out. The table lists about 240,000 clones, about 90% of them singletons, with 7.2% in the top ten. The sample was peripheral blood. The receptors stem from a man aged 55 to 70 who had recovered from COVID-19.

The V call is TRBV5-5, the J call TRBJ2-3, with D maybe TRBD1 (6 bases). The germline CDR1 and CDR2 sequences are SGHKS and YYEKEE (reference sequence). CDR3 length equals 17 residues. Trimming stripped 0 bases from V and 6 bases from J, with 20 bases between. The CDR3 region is CASSLEGRGRGRDTQYF. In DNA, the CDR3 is TGTGCCAGCAGCTTGGAAGGAAGGGGCAGGGGAAGGGATACGCAGTATTTT.

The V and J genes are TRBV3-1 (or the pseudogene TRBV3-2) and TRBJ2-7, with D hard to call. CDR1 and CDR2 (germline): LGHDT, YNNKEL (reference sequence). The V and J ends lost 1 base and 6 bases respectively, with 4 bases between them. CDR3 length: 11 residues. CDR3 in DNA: TGTGCCAGCAGCCAAGTATCCGAGCAGTACTTC. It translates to CASSQVSEQYF.

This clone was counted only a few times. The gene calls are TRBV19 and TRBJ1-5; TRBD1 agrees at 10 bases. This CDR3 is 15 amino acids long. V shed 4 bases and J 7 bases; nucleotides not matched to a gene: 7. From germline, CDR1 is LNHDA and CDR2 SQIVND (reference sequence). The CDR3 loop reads CASSTRDRGRQPQHF. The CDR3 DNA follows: TGTGCCAGTAGTACCCGGGACAGGGGCAGACAGCCCCAGCATTTT.